The present T cell receptor beta chain was sequenced within a study of blood T cell repertoires in COVID-19. Study background: Sites across the United States, Italy and Spain contributed samples from acute and convalescent COVID-19. Sample material is recorded as cDNA or gDNA derived from T cells, B-cell-depleted T cells, or PBMCs.

Germline trimming cut 1 base from V and 7 bases from J; bases unmatched to any gene: 8. The germline gives CDR1 LGHDT, CDR2 YNNKEL (reference sequence). This CDR3 has 15 amino acids. Repertoires were generated with immunoSEQ multiplex PCR, while TCRdb's copy carries only in-frame clones and drops some. This sample yields roughly 43,000 clones, of which 69% are seen a single time; about 5.9% belongs to the top ten. Comment on this clone: A read error may explain this, as a much larger clone is one base away.

The V gene is TRBV3-1 (or the pseudogene TRBV3-2), the J gene TRBJ2-7; 9 bases fit TRBD2. This TCR was recovered from a man at least 80 years old with acute or convalescent COVID-19. Sequencing was done on a sample of peripheral blood. CDR3 in amino acids: CASSQGTSGWAEQYF. DNA for the CDR3: TGTGCCAGCAGCCAAGGCACTAGCGGGTGGGCGGAGCAGTACTTC.